The 4 T cell receptor beta chains in this list originate from one sample, sequenced in a study of blood T cell repertoires in COVID-19. Some clones are missing from TCRdb's copy, which holds only in-frame ones; the method was immunoSEQ multiplex PCR. The data contain fewer than 350,000 clones, approximately 86% of them singletons. The specimen was PBMCs or T cells enriched from blood (not recorded which). The receptor set was obtained from a woman between 40 and 55 years old with acute COVID-19.

CDR3 in amino acids: CASSPFRDRSMDTQYF. The CDR3, as DNA: TGTGCCAGCTCACCCTTCCGGGACAGGAGTATGGATACGCAGTATTTT. J is TRBJ2-3 and V is TRBV18; TRBD1 aligns across 8 bases. Germline CDR1 reads KGHSH; CDR2 reads LQKENI. V shed 3 bases and J 6 bases; nucleotides not matched to a gene: 11. This CDR3 region has 16 residues.

The chain recombines TRBV5-4 with TRBJ2-3; 8 bases map to TRBD2. J lost 1 base, V lost 3 bases, and 13 bases had no gene match. Germline CDR1 and CDR2: SGHNT and YYREEE (reference sequence). CDR3 length equals 18 residues. CDR3 coding DNA: TGTGCCAGCAGCTCCCCCCTCCCGACTAGCGCCCGCACAGATACGCAGTATTTT. Translating gives CASSSPLPTSARTDTQYF.

The chain is built from TRBV12-3 or TRBV12-4 and TRBJ1-5; D is unclear. The CDR3 spans 13 residues. Trimming shortened V by 3 bases and J by 7 bases, and 10 bases separated the two germline ends. The CDR3 DNA sequence: TGTGCCAGCAGTTTTCTGGGGAGGCAGCCCCAGCATTTT. Translation: CASSFLGRQPQHF.

This chain links TRBV19 with TRBJ1-3, with D possibly matching TRBD1 (6 bases). Between the trimmed V and J ends, which lost 10 bases and 0 bases, there was a span of 10 bases. The CDR3 totals 13 residues. The germline V gene encodes CDR1 LNHDA and CDR2 SQIVND (reference sequence). CDR3 DNA sequence: TGTGCCACCGAACAGGGCTCTGGAAACACCATATATTTT. It encodes CATEQGSGNTIYF.